The clone carrying this T cell receptor (beta chain) was seen just once. Its antigen is unidentified. Unique molecular identifiers had been added to the TCR beta cDNA libraries. One entry per CDR3 protein, called by TCRdb with MiXCR from the PCR reads. This repertoire shows 650,000 to 850,000 distinct CDR3 sequences, about 57% found once; its top ten account for approximately 4.3%. These data are taken from a study of post-analysis software for immune sequencing data. Whole-study results and caveats: In patients, four to six TRBV segments were more frequent than in controls, with TRBV5-6, TRBV5-1 and TRBV20-1 among them.

J was trimmed by 7 bases and V by 6 bases; bases with no gene match: 7. The CDR3 contains 13 residues. The chain has TRBV12-3 or TRBV12-4 and TRBJ2-3, with TRBD1 matching over 7 bases. The clonotype originates from a girl aged 5-17 years with multiple sclerosis. Sequenced sample: blood. The CDR3 sequence is CASSSGQSYTQYF. In DNA form, the CDR3 reads TGTGCCAGCAGCTCGGGACAGTCCTATACGCAGTATTTT.